This TCR beta chain appears in the sequencing data of a study of blood T cells in healthy people across ages. Alongside a J-beta primer mix, a sample-barcoded 5' primer served in a second PCR lasting about 7 to 11 cycles. TCRdb independently ran MiXCR on the 5' RACE reads; one entry per CDR3 protein. This table holds around 600,000 distinct CDR3 sequences, around half found once. This clonotype was seen more than once but under ten times. This TCR was sampled from an elderly man in good health. The sequencing input was blood.

This chain's CDR3 is CASSRRGGGPEEKLFF. The CDR3 DNA sequence: TGTGCCAGCAGCCGGAGGGGGGGAGGTCCGGAAGAAAAACTGTTTTTT. This chain links TRBV7-9 with TRBJ1-4, with D maybe TRBD1 (6 bases). V shed 5 bases and J shed 8 bases, with 21 bases lying between them. The germline V gene encodes CDR1 SEHNR and CDR2 FQNEAQ (reference sequence). CDR3 size: 16 residues.